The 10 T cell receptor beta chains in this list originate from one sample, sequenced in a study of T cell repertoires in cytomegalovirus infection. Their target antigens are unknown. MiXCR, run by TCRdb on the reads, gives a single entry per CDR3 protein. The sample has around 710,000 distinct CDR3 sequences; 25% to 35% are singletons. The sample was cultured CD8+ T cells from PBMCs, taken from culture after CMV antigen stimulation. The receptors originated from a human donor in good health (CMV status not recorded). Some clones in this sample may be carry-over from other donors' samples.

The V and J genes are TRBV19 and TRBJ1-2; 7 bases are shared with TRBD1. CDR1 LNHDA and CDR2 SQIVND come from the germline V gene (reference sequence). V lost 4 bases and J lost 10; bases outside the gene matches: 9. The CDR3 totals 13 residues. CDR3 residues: CASSTPGQQVYTF. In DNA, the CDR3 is TGTGCCAGTAGTACCCCGGGACAGCAAGTCTACACCTTC.

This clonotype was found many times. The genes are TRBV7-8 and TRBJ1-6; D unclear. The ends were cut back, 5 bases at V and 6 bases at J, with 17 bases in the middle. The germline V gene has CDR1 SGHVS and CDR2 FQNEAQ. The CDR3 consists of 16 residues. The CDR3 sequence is CASSLTVGSINSPLHF. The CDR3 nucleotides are TGTGCCAGCAGCCTCACGGTCGGGTCGATTAATTCACCCCTCCACTTT.

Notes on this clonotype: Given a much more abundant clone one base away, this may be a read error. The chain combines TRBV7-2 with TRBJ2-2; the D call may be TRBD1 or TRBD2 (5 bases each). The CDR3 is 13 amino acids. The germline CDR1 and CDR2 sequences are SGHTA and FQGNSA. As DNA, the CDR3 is TGTGTCAGCAACCCCGAGGGGTCCGGGGAGCTGTTTTTT. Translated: CVSNPEGSGELFF.

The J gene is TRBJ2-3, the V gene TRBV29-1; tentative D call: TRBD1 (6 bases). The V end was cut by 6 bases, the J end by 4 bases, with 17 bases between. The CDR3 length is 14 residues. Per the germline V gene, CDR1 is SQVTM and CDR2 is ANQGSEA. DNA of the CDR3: TGCAGCGTGGAACAGGGAAGAGGGGCAGATACGCAGTATTTT. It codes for CSVEQGRGADTQYF.

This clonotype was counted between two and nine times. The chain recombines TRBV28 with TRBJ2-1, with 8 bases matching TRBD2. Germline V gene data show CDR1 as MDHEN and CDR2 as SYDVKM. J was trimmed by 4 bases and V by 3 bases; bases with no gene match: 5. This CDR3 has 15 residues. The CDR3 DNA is TGTGCCAGCAGTTTCATAGCGGGGTCATACAATGAGCAGTTCTTC. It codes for CASSFIAGSYNEQFF. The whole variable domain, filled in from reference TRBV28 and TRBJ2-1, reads DVKVTQSSRYLVKRTGEKVFLECVQDMDHENMFWYRQDPGLGLRLIYFSYDVKMKEKGDIPEGYSVSREKKERFSLILESASTNQTSMYLCASSFIAGSYNEQFFGPGTRLTVL.

In DNA, the CDR3 is TGTGCCAGCAGTCCGGGACTAGCGTTAGATACGCAGTATTTT. Translation: CASSPGLALDTQYF. The chain recombines TRBV28 with TRBJ2-3; 10 nucleotides match TRBD2. In germline, CDR1 is MDHEN, CDR2 SYDVKM. CDR3 size: 14 residues. V dropped 5 bases and J dropped 5; count of bases not matched to a gene: 4.

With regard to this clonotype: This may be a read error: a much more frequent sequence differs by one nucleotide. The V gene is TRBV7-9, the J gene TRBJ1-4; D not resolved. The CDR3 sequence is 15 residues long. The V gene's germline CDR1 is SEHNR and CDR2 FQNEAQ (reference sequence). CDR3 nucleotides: TGTGCCAGCAGCACCCGACTCAACCCAAATGAAACACTGTTTTTT. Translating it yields CASSTRLNPNETLFF.

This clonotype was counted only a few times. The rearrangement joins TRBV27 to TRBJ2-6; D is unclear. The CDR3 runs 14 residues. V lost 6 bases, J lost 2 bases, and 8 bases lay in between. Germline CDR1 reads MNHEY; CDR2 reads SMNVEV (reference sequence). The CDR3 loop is CASSPWAGANVLTF. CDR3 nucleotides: TGTGCCAGCAGCCCTTGGGCTGGGGCCAACGTCCTGACTTTC.

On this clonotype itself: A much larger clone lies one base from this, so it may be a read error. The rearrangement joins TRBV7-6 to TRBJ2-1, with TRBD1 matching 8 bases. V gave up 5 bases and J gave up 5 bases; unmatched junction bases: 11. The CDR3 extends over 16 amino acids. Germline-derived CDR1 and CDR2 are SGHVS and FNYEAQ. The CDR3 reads CASSPQGAPLDNEQFF. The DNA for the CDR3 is TGTGCCAGCAGCCCCCAGGGGGCTCCCCTTGACAATGAGCAGTTCTTC.

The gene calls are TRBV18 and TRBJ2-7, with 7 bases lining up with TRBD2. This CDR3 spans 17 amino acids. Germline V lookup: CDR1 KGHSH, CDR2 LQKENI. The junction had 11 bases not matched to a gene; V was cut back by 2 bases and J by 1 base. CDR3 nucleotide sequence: TGTGCCAGCTCACCAGGGCGACTGACGGGGGGATCCTACGAGCAGTACTTC. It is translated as CASSPGRLTGGSYEQYF.